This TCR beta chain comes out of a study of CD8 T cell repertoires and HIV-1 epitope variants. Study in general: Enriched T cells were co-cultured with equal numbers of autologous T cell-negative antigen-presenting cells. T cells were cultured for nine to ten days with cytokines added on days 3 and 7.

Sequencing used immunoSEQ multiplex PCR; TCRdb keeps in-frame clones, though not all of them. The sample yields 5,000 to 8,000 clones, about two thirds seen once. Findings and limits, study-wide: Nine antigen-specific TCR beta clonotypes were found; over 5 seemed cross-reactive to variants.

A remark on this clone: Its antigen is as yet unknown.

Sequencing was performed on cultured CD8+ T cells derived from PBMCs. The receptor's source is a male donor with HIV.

Written as DNA, the CDR3 is TGTGCCAGCAGCCCGAACCTCTCATCTATGAACACTGAAGCTTTCTTT. Protein sequence: CASSPNLSSMNTEAFF. The rearrangement uses TRBV28 and TRBJ1-1; D gene uncertain. With 6 bases removed from V and 0 bases from J, the gap between germline ends came to 17 bases. There are 16 residues in the CDR3. Germline V CDR1 and CDR2: MDHEN, SYDVKM. Variable domain in full (rest from reference TRBV28 and TRBJ1-1): DVKVTQSSRYLVKRTGEKVFLECVQDMDHENMFWYRQDPGLGLRLIYFSYDVKMKEKGDIPEGYSVSREKKERFSLILESASTNQTSMYLCASSPNLSSMNTEAFFGQGTRLTVV.